The T cell receptor (beta chain) described here comes from a study of shared T cell receptors in the human thymus. The CDR3 is 16 amino acids. CDR1 is SGHRS and CDR2 is YFSETQ in the germline V gene. Trimming removed 6 bases from V and 5 bases from J; junction bases left unmatched: 16. This clone was counted between two and nine times. Produced via immunoSEQ multiplex PCR; TCRdb's table is partial and in-frame only. The sample yields 700,000 to 750,000 clones, roughly 85% seen once. This same sample was also taken into another study, of human thymus T cells. That paper adds: Related research reported highly overlapping thymic repertoires among unrelated individuals.

The J gene is TRBJ1-1, the V gene TRBV5-1; 7 nucleotides agree with TRBD1. This TCR came from a girl under three years old with a congenital heart defect. Sequenced material: thymocytes. The CDR3 loop reads CASTAWETARGTEAFF. As DNA, the CDR3 is TGCGCCAGCACAGCTTGGGAAACAGCCAGGGGGACTGAAGCTTTCTTT.